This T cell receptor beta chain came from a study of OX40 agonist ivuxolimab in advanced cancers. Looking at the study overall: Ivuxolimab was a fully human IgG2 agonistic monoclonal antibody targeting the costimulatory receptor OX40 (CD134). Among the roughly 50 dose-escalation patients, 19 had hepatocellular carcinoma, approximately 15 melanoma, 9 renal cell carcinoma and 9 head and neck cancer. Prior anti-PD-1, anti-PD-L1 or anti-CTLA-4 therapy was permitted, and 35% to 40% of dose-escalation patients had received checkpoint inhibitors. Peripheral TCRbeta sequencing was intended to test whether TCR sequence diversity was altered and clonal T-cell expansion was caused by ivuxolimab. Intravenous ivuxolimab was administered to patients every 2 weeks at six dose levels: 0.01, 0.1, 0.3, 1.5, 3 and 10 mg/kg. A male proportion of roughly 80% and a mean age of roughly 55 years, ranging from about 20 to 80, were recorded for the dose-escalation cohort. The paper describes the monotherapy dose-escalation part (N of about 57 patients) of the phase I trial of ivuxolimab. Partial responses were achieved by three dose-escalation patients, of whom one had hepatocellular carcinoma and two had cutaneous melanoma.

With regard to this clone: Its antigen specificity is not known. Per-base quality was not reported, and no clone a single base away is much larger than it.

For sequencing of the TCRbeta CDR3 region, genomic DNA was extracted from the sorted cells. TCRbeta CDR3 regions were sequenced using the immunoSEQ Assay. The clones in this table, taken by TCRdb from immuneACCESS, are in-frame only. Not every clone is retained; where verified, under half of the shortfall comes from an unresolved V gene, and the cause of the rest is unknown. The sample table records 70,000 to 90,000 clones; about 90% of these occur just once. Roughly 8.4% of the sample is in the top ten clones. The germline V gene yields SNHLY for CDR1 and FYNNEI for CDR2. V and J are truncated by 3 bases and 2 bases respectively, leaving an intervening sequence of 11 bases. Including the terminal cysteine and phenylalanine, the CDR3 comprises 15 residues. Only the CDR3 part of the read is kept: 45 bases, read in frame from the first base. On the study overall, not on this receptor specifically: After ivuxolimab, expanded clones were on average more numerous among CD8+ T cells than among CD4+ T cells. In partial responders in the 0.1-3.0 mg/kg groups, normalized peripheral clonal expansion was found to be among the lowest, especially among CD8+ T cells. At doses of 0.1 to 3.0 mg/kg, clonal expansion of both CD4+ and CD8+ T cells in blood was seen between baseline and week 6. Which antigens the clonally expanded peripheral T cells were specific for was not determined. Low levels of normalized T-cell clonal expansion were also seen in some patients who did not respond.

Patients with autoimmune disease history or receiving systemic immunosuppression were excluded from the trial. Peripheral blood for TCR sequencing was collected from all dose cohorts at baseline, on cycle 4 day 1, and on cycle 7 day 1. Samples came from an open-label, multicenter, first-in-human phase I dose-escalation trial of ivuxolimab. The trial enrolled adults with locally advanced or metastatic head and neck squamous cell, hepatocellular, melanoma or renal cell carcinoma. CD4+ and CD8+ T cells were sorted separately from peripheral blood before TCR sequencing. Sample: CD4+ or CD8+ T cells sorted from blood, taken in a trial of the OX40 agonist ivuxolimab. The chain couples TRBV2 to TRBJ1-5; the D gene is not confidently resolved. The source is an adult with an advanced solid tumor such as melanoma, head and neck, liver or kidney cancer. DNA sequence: TGTGCCAGCAGTGACTACGGAAGTGGCAATCAGCCCCAGCATTTT. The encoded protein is CASSDYGSGNQPQHF.